This entry describes one T cell receptor beta chain. The target antigen is unknown. Stated time point: cycle 4 day 1 (C4D1), after six to seven weeks of nivolumab. All trial patients relapsed after autologous stem cell transplantation. Assay: immunoSEQ multiplex PCR; the TCRdb copy retains only in-frame clones and omits some. The sample yields under 80,000 clones, 87% seen once. The data were taken from a study of PD-1 blockade in classical Hodgkin lymphoma. Notes on the study in general: CD4+ TCR diversity, unlike CD8+, climbed significantly by C4D1. Relative to healthy donors, newly diagnosed patients reportedly had lower baseline TCR diversity, which was reported as lower still in relapsed/refractory patients. Complete responders' baseline diversity resembled that of newly diagnosed patients.

This CDR3 has 15 amino acids. V lost 3 bases to trimming and J lost 0 bases, with 9 bases between them. The germline CDR1 and CDR2 sequences are MDHEN and SYDVKM. The chain carries TRBV28 and TRBJ1-3; no firm D call. The sample was peripheral blood mononuclear cells (PBMCs), taken before the fourth cycle of nivolumab. The sequence came from a human donor with classical Hodgkin lymphoma. The CDR3 is CASSFSRFSGNTIYF. The CDR3 DNA follows: TGTGCCAGCAGTTTTTCTCGCTTCTCTGGAAACACCATATATTTT.